This paragraph covers one TCR beta chain sequence. The target antigen is unknown. This CDR3 has 15 amino acids. Trimming removed 5 bases from V and 3 bases from J, with 14 bases in between. Germline CDR1 is MDHEN and CDR2 is SYDVKM. The data are from a study of identifying expanded T cells in peripheral blood. Study-wide findings and caveats: Over approximately two and four weeks, about 16.4 and 19 clones changed, versus approximately 1.1 between replicates. Variance in clone template counts between roughly 2-week samples significantly increased with total template count across all healthy donors.

Libraries were prepared by immunoSEQ multiplex PCR; TCRdb keeps only in-frame clonotypes and omits some of them. The data show tens of thousands of clones, around 91% seen once. This chain connects TRBV28 to TRBJ2-1; tentatively, D is TRBD1 (5 bases). The sequence was collected from a person aged 18-70 years in good health. Material: blood. CDR3 sequence: CASSKDNPYYNEQFF. The DNA for the CDR3 is TGTGCCAGCAGTAAGGACAATCCCTACTACAATGAGCAGTTCTTC. Drawing the rest from reference TRBV28 and TRBJ2-1, the complete variable domain is DVKVTQSSRYLVKRTGEKVFLECVQDMDHENMFWYRQDPGLGLRLIYFSYDVKMKEKGDIPEGYSVSREKKERFSLILESASTNQTSMYLCASSKDNPYYNEQFFGPGTRLTVL.